The rows below give T cell receptor beta chains drawn from one sample of a study of blood T cell repertoires in COVID-19. Repertoires were generated with immunoSEQ multiplex PCR, while TCRdb's copy carries only in-frame clones and drops some. The sample holds some 81,000 clones, about 90% seen once. Sequences were obtained from peripheral blood. These receptor sequences come from a woman in her 50s in a cohort sampled during active COVID-19. Both conserved end residues are part of each CDR3. The D gene is left open where the match is weak. Rows give clone size only sometimes, using once, few, many, or a class for an expanded clone.

>TRBJ2-1|.|TRBD2|TRBV27
CASSFITGTSGIFYNEQFF
TGTGCCAGCAGTTTCATTACCGGGACTAGCGGGATTTTTTACAATGAGCAGTTCTTC
>TRBJ2-7|.|TRBD2|TRBV9
CASSVDPSGRWEQYF
TGTGCCAGCAGCGTAGATCCTAGCGGGAGATGGGAGCAGTACTTC
>TRBJ1-3|.|.|TRBV4-2
CASSQAQGTSGNTIYF
TGTGCCAGCAGCCAAGCTCAGGGGACCTCTGGAAACACCATATATTTT
>TRBJ2-3|.|.|TRBV24-1
CATSDLKTQADTQYF
TGTGCCACCAGTGATTTAAAGACACAAGCAGATACGCAGTATTTT
>TRBJ1-6|.|.|TRBV28
CASSSFPGRGDSPLHF
TGTGCCAGCAGCAGTTTTCCGGGCAGGGGTGATTCACCCCTCCACTTT
>TRBJ2-5|.|TRBD2|TRBV6-2/TRBV6-3
CASSYRPAAGGQETQYF
TGTGCCAGCAGTTACAGGCCTGCAGCGGGGGGCCAAGAGACCCAGTACTTC
>TRBJ2-3|.|TRBD1|TRBV15
CATSRGLGAGTGSTDTQYF
TGTGCCACCAGCAGAGGCCTAGGGGCCGGGACAGGCAGTACAGATACGCAGTATTTT
>TRBJ1-1|.|TRBD1|TRBV28
CASSPTGRRNTEAFF
TGTGCCAGCAGCCCGACAGGGCGCCGGAACACTGAAGCTTTCTTT
>TRBJ2-7|.|TRBD2|TRBV7-9
CASSLGTSGSYEQYF
TGTGCCAGCAGCTTAGGGACTAGCGGGAGTTACGAGCAGTACTTC
>TRBJ1-1|.|.|TRBV19
CASSIDLYGTRSTEAFF
TGTGCCAGTAGTATAGACTTGTACGGGACACGCTCCACTGAAGCTTTCTTT
>TRBJ2-7|.|TRBD1|TRBV3-1/TRBV3-2
CASSQNSGQGEYEQYF
TGTGCCAGCAGTCAAAATTCGGGACAGGGGGAGTACGAGCAGTACTTC
>TRBJ2-7|.|.|TRBV6-5
CASSYETASYEQYF
TGTGCCAGCAGTTACGAGACAGCCTCCTACGAGCAGTACTTC
>TRBJ2-7|.|TRBD2|TRBV3-1/TRBV3-2
CASSQASGGAYEQYF
TGTGCCAGCAGCCAAGCTTCGGGGGGTGCCTACGAGCAGTACTTC
>TRBJ1-5|.|TRBD1|TRBV3-1/TRBV3-2
CASSPVFGTGDRGNQPQHF
TGTGCCAGCAGCCCTGTATTCGGGACAGGGGATAGGGGCAATCAGCCCCAGCATTTT
>TRBJ1-1|.|.|TRBV6-2/TRBV6-3
CASSYSSAEAFF
TGTGCCAGCAGTTACTCGAGCGCTGAAGCTTTCTTT
>TRBJ2-3|.|TRBD2|TRBV19
CASSKAGAGDTQYF
TGTGCCAGTAGTAAGGCGGGAGCCGGGGATACGCAGTATTTT
>TRBJ1-2|.|.|TRBV28
CASSLTGPYGYTF
TGTGCCAGCAGTTTAACAGGGCCCTATGGCTACACCTTC
>TRBJ1-1|few|.|TRBV9
CASSVEAVMNTEAFF
TGTGCCAGCAGCGTAGAGGCGGTCATGAACACTGAAGCTTTCTTT
>TRBJ2-3|few|TRBD1|TRBV5-6
CASSSTGQSRTDTQYF
TGTGCCAGCAGCTCTACGGGACAGTCTCGCACAGATACGCAGTATTTT
>TRBJ1-3|.|TRBD1|TRBV6-2/TRBV6-3
CASSSQGSGNTIYF
TGTGCCAGCAGTTCACAGGGGTCTGGAAACACCATATATTTT
>TRBJ2-7|.|TRBD1|TRBV10-3
CAISAGTGSYEQYF
TGTGCCATCAGTGCCGGGACAGGTTCCTACGAGCAGTACTTC
>TRBJ2-1|.|TRBD2|TRBV13
CASSRGGRASYNEQFF
TGTGCCAGCAGCCGGGGCGGGAGGGCCTCCTACAATGAGCAGTTCTTC